This entry concerns a single TCR beta chain. The CDR3 extends over 11 amino acids. V was clipped by 6 bases and J by 11 bases, with 11 bases between them. Germline V gives CDR1 LGHNT, CDR2 FRNRAP. This sample is part of a study of identical twins. TCRdb reprocessed the 5' RACE reads with MiXCR, giving one entry per CDR3 protein. The data show 300,000 to 350,000 distinct CDR3 sequences, 10% to 15% seen once. The same sample was also studied in work on yellow fever vaccine responses in identical twins.

Source material: CD8+ T cells sorted from blood. This chain links TRBV12-5 with TRBJ2-1; tentative D call: TRBD2 (5 bases). The TCR originated in a woman in her late teens or twenties in good health. CDR3 sequence reads: CASGPLAKQFF. The CDR3 region has the DNA TGTGCTAGTGGCCCCTTAGCGAAGCAGTTCTTC.